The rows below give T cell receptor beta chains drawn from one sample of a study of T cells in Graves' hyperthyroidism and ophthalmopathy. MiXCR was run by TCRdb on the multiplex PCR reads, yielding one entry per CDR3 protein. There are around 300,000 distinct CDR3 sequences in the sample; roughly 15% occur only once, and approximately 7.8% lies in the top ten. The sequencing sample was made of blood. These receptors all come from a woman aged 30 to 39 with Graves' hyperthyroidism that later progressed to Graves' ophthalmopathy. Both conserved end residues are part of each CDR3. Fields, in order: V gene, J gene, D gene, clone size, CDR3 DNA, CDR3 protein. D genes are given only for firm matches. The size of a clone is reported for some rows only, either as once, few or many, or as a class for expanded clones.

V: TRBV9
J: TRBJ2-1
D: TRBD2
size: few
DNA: TGTGCCAGCAGCGGAGAAAGCGGGAGGGTTGCCAATGAGCAGTTCTTC
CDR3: CASSGESGRVANEQFF

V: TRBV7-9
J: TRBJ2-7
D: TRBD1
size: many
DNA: TGTGCCAGCAGCCACCCAAGAAACCCTGACAGGGGGGGAACTTACGAGCAGTACTTC
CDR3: CASSHPRNPDRGGTYEQYF

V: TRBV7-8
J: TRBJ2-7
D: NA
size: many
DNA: TGTGCCAGCAGCCGGACAGCTTACGAGCAGTACTTC
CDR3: CASSRTAYEQYF

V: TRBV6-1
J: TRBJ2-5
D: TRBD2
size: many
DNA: TGTGCCAGCAGTACTAGCGGGGTAGTGGAGACCCAGTACTTC
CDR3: CASSTSGVVETQYF

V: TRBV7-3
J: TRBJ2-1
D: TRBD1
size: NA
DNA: TGTGCCAGCAGCTTAAACAGGGGGCTAGAGGTTGAGCAGTTCTTC
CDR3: CASSLNRGLEVEQFF

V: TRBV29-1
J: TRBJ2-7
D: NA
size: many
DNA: TGCAGCGTTGAAGATTTCTACGAGCAGTACTTC
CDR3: CSVEDFYEQYF

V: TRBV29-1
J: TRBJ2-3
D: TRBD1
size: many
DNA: TGCAGCGTGGAACAGGGGGCAGATACGCAGTATTTT
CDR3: CSVEQGADTQYF

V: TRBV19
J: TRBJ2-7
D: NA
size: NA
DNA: TGTGCCAGTAGTATGTGGGCTAGCGCCTCCTACGAGCAGTACTTC
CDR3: CASSMWASASYEQYF

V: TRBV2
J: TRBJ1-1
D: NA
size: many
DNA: TGTGCCAGCAGTGAAGAGGGAATCACTGAAGCTTTCTTT
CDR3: CASSEEGITEAFF

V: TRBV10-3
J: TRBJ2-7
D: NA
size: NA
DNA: TGTGCCATCAGTGAGCTAGCTTACGGGCAGTACTTC
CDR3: CAISELAYGQYF

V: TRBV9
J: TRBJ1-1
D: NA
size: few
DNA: TGTGCCAGCAGTCCCCGGGACCCTCACACTGAAGCTTTCTTT
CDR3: CASSPRDPHTEAFF

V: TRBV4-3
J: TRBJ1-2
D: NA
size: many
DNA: TGCGCCAGCAGCCAAGAGGGCACAGATCTTTTTGCTGGCTACACCTTC
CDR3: CASSQEGTDLFAGYTF

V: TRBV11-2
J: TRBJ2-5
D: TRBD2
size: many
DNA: TGTGCCAGCAGCTTAGGGCAGACTAGCGTAGTAGAGACCCAGTACTTC
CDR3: CASSLGQTSVVETQYF

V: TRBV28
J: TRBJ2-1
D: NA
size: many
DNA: TGTGCCAGCGGACGTCAGTCGCCCAATGAGCAGTTCTTC
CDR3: CASGRQSPNEQFF

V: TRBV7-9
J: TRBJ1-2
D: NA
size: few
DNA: TGTGCCAGCAGCTCCCTGTTAAGGGTGACTAGCTATGGCTACACCTTC
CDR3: CASSSLLRVTSYGYTF

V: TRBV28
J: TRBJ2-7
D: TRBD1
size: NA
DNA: TGTGCCAGCAGTTTATTTGGGACAGGGGGCTCCTACGAGCAGTACTTC
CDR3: CASSLFGTGGSYEQYF

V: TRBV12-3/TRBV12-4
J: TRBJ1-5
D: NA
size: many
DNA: TGTGCCAGCAGTTTAGCAGGACTAAATCAGCCCCAGCATTTT
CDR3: CASSLAGLNQPQHF

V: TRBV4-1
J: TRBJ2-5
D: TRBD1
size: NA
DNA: TGCGCCAGCAGCCCCCAGGGAGTAACAGGGGCCCAGTACTTC
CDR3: CASSPQGVTGAQYF

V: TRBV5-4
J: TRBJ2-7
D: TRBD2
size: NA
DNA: TGTGCCAGCAGCTACAGTAGCGGGCTGAACTCCTACGAGCAGTACTTC
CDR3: CASSYSSGLNSYEQYF

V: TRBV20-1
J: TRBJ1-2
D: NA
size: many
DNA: TGCAGTGTTCAGGGAGCTAACTATGGCTACACCTTC
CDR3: CSVQGANYGYTF

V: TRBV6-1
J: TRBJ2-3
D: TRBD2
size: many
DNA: TGTGCCAGCAGACAAGGACTAGCGGGAGCAGATACGCAGTATTTT
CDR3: CASRQGLAGADTQYF

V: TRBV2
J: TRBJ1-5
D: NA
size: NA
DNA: TGTGCCAGCAGCACATTGGGGGGCGCCCAGCCCCAGCATTTT
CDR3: CASSTLGGAQPQHF

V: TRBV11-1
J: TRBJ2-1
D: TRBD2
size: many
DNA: TGTGCCAGCAGCTTAGCCAACGGGCCTAGCGGGTTAGGGGGGCAGTTCTTC
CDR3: CASSLANGPSGLGGQFF

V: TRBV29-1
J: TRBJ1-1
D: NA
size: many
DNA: TGCAGCGTCGGACAGATGAACACTGAAGCTTTCTTT
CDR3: CSVGQMNTEAFF

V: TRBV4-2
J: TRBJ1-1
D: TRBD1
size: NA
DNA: TGTGCCAGCAGCCCTTTTGTGACGGGACAGACTAACACTGAAGCTTTCTTT
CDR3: CASSPFVTGQTNTEAFF

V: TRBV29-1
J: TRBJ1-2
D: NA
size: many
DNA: TGCAGCGTTGATCAGGACGAGGGGTACGGCTACACCTTC
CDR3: CSVDQDEGYGYTF

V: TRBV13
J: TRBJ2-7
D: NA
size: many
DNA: TGTGCCAGCAGCTTTGGGGAAACCTACGAGCAGTACTTC
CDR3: CASSFGETYEQYF

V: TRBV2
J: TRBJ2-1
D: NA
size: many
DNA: TGTGCCAGCAGTGCCTCAGGGTATGAGCAGTTCTTC
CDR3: CASSASGYEQFF

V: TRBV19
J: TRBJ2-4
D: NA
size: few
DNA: TGTGCCAGTAGTATAGGGATTCGCGACATTCAGTACTTC
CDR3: CASSIGIRDIQYF

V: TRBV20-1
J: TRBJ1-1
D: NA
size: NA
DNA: TGCAGTTCAGAGGGAAGGACTGAAGCTTTCTTT
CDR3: CSSEGRTEAFF

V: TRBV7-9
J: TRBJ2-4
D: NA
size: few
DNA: TGTGCCAGCCAGGACCTAGCCAAAAACATTCAGTACTTC
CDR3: CASQDLAKNIQYF

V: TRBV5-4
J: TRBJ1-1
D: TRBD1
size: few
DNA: TGTGCCAGCAGCCAGTTTTCAGGGGGCACTGAAGCTTTCTTT
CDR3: CASSQFSGGTEAFF

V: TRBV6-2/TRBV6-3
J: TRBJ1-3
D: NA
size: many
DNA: TGTGCCAGCAGTCCCGGGACGTACGGAAACACCATATATTTT
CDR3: CASSPGTYGNTIYF

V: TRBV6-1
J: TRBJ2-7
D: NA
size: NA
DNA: TGTGCCAGCAGCCCTCGAGGCACAGGGACCGTTTCCTACGAGCAGTACTTC
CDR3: CASSPRGTGTVSYEQYF

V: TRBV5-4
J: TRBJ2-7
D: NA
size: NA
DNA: TGTGCCAGCAGCTTGGACAGGGCAGTGGTGGAGGAGCAGTACTTC
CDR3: CASSLDRAVVEEQYF

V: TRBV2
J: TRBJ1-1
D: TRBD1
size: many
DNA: TGTGCCAGCAGTGAACAACAGGGGGGGACTGAAGCTTTCTTT
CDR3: CASSEQQGGTEAFF

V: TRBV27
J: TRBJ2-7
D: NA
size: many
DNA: TGTGCCAGCAGCCTGTCAGGGGAGGGCTCCTACGAGCAGTACTTC
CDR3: CASSLSGEGSYEQYF

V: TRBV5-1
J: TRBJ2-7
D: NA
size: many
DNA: TGCGCCAGCAGCTTGGAAAGGGTAGGAAACGAGCAGTACTTC
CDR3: CASSLERVGNEQYF

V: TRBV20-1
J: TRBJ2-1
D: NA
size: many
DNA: TGCAGTGCTAGGGCTAGCCGGGGCGATGAGCAGTTCTTC
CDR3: CSARASRGDEQFF

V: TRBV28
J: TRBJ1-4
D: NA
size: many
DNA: TGTGCCAGCAGTTTCTTAGGGCAGCATAATGAAAAACTGTTTTTT
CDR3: CASSFLGQHNEKLFF

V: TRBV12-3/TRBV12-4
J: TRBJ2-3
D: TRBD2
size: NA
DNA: TGTGCCAGCAGCCCCGGGACTAGCGGGAGTACCCTCACAGATACGCAGTATTTT
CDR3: CASSPGTSGSTLTDTQYF

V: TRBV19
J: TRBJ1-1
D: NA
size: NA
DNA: TGTGCCAGTAGGGTTGGGGACCTGAACACTGAAGCTTTCTTT
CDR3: CASRVGDLNTEAFF

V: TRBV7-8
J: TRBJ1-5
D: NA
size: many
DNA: TGTGCCAGCAGCTTAGCCGGGGGGAGTCAGCCCCAGCATTTT
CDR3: CASSLAGGSQPQHF

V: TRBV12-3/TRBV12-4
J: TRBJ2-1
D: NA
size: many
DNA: TGTGCCAGCAGCCCTAAGAGGGGGGGTGAGCAGTTCTTC
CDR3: CASSPKRGGEQFF

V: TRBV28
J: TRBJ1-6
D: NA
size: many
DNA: TGTGCCAGCAGTGGGGACCACCCCTCAGGCCTCCACTTT
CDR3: CASSGDHPSGLHF

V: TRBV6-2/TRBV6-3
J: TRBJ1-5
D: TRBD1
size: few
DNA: TGTGCTTGCGGGACAGATCAGCCCCAGCATTTT
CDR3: CACGTDQPQHF

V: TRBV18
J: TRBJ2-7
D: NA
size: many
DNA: TGTGCCAGCTCACCAAGAGGACGGGACGAGCAGTACTTC
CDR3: CASSPRGRDEQYF

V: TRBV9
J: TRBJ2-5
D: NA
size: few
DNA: TGTGCCAGCAGCGTAGGAGGGGAAGGGATGGAGACCCAGTACTTC
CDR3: CASSVGGEGMETQYF

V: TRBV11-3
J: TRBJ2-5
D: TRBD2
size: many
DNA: TGTGCCAGCCGACTAGCGGGAGTAGAGACCCAGTACTTC
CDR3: CASRLAGVETQYF

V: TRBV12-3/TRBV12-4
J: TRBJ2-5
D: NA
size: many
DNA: TGTGCCAGCAGTATGGCCCCGAAGGAGACCCAGTACTTC
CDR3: CASSMAPKETQYF

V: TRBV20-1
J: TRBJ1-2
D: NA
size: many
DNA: TGCAGTGCTCCCCCCGGGGTTGGTGGCTACACCTTC
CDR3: CSAPPGVGGYTF

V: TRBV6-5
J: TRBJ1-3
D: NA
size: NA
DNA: TGTGCCAGCAGTTACTTATACATAAGAAACACCATATATTTT
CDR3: CASSYLYIRNTIYF

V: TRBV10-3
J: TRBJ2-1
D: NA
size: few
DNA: TGTGCCATCAGTGATGACTTCTACAATGAGCAGTTCTTC
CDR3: CAISDDFYNEQFF

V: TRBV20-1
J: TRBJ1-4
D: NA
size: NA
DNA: TGCAGTGCTAGGTCGGGGGATGAAAAACTGTTTTTT
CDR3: CSARSGDEKLFF

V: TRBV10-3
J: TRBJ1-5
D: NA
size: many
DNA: TGTGCCATCAGTGACAGTAGCAATCAGCCCCAGCATTTT
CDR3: CAISDSSNQPQHF

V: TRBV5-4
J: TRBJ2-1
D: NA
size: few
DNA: TGTGCCAGCAGCTTAGTTGGCGGACACACCTACAATGAGCAGTTCTTC
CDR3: CASSLVGGHTYNEQFF

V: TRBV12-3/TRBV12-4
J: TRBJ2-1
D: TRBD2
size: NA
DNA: TGTGCCAGCAGTCCTCCCGGGGGGGGTAATTGCGATGAGCAGTTCTTC
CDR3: CASSPPGGGNCDEQFF

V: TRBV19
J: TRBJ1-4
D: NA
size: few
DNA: TGTGCCAGTAGTATTTTGACAGCAACTAATGAAAAACTGTTTTTT
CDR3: CASSILTATNEKLFF

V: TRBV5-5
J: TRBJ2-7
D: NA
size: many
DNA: TGTGCCAGCAGGGAATCCCCTAGCTACGAGCAGTACTTC
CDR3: CASRESPSYEQYF